A selection of T cell receptor beta chains follows, all from one sample in a study of Ad26.COV2.S vaccination and SARS-CoV-2 variants. Sequencing was performed with immunoSEQ multiplex PCR; in TCRdb, only in-frame clones are kept and a portion is missing. Seen here are roughly 92,000 clones, more than 70% observed once, and the top ten hold roughly 15%. The sample here was peripheral blood, taken after recovery from COVID-19. Every receptor here comes from a human donor who had recovered from COVID-19. The CDR3 runs from the conserved cysteine through the conserved F or W. The D gene is left open where the match is weak. Rows may omit the clone size; those that give it use once, few, many or a size class.

TRBD1	TRBJ2-7	-	TRBV27	TGTGCCAGCAGTTTACGCTCCCCCTCCGACAGGGTCCGCTACGAGCAGTACTTC	CASSLRSPSDRVRYEQYF
-	TRBJ1-6	-	TRBV10-3	TGTGCCACTAGTAAACGACAGGAATTATGGGAGGGAGCTTCACCCCTCCACTTT	CATSKRQELWEGASPLHF
-	TRBJ1-4	-	TRBV10-3	TGTGCCATCAGTGGCAATGGAGAAAAACTGTTTTTT	CAISGNGEKLFF
TRBD1	TRBJ1-3	once	TRBV6-2/TRBV6-3	TGTGCCAGCAGTTACTCGACAGGGACTGGAAACACCATATATTTT	CASSYSTGTGNTIYF
TRBD1	TRBJ1-2	-	TRBV19	TGTGCCAGTAGGGGGGACAGAGATAACTATGGCTACACCTTC	CASRGDRDNYGYTF
TRBD2	TRBJ2-7	-	TRBV5-1	TGCGCCAGCAGCTACTGGACTAGCGCAGACTACGAGCAGTACTTC	CASSYWTSADYEQYF
-	TRBJ1-1	-	TRBV9	TGTGCCAGCAGCCTAGACGTGAACACTGAAGCTTTCTTT	CASSLDVNTEAFF
-	TRBJ2-1	-	TRBV28	TGTGCCAGCAGTTCCTTAGCCGGGGAGCAGTTCTTC	CASSSLAGEQFF
TRBD2	TRBJ2-2	-	TRBV11-2	TGTGCCAGCAGCTTAGCGGGACTAAACACCGGGGAGCTGTTTTTT	CASSLAGLNTGELFF
TRBD1	TRBJ2-1	once	TRBV28	TGTGCCAGCAGTATGGACAGGGGGCTGGTGTTCTTC	CASSMDRGLVFF
TRBD1	TRBJ2-4	-	TRBV4-2	TGTGCCAGCAGCCACCTCGGGGGACAGGGGGGACGCAAAAACATTCAGTACTTC	CASSHLGGQGGRKNIQYF
-	TRBJ2-1	-	TRBV19	TGTGCCAGTAGTATCTCAGGTCGTGAGCAGTTCTTC	CASSISGREQFF
-	TRBJ2-7	few	TRBV5-4	TGTGCCAGCAGCTTGGTGGGGTTCGACTTCTGGTACTTC	CASSLVGFDFWYF
-	TRBJ1-4	-	TRBV7-2	TGTGCCAGCAGCAGCAACGGGGCTGAAAAACTGTTTTTT	CASSSNGAEKLFF
-	TRBJ2-5	-	TRBV10-3	TGTGCCATCAGTGAATTAGCGGTCCAAGAGACCCAGTACTTC	CAISELAVQETQYF
TRBD1	TRBJ1-5	once	TRBV28	TGTGCCAGCGGGGACAGGGGGCTAGCTAATATTCAGCCCCAGCATTTT	CASGDRGLANIQPQHF
TRBD2	TRBJ2-2	once	TRBV9	TGTGCCAGCACCCCGGGAGGGACCACCGGGGAGCTGTTTTTT	CASTPGGTTGELFF
-	TRBJ2-7	-	TRBV19	TGTGCCAGTAGTATTGCCCTCGGCTACGAGCAGTACTTC	CASSIALGYEQYF
-	TRBJ2-1	-	TRBV4-2	TGTGCCAGCAGCCCGGTCCGGAACGGGTTTAGCTCCTACAATGAGCAGTTCTTC	CASSPVRNGFSSYNEQFF
TRBD2	TRBJ2-1	-	TRBV4-1	TGCGCCAGCAGCCAAGCCGGTCTAGCGGGAGTTCCCCCGTTCTTC	CASSQAGLAGVPPFF
TRBD1	TRBJ2-7	-	TRBV19	TGTGCCAGTAGTACCCCGGACAGGCGGGCTGTAGGAGAGCAGTACTTC	CASSTPDRRAVGEQYF
TRBD2	TRBJ2-1	-	TRBV16	TGTGCCAGCAGCCAAGCTTCTAGCGGGAGCAATGAGCAGTTCTTC	CASSQASSGSNEQFF
TRBD1	TRBJ1-2	-	TRBV9	TGTGCCAGCAGCCACAACAGGGACAGAGAGATTAATGGCTACACCTTC	CASSHNRDREINGYTF
-	TRBJ1-2	-	TRBV28	TGTGCCAGCAGTTTAGGGACACTCTATGGCTACACCTTC	CASSLGTLYGYTF
-	TRBJ1-3	-	TRBV7-9	TGTGCCAGCAGCTTGGTGTCAGGGAACGGAAACACCATATATTTT	CASSLVSGNGNTIYF
TRBD2	TRBJ2-1	once	TRBV7-2	TGTGCCAGCAGCCAAACCATAGGGACTAGCGGGAGGGCCGGGAATGAGCAGTTCTTC	CASSQTIGTSGRAGNEQFF
-	TRBJ1-5	-	TRBV15	TGTGCCACCAGCAGAGGGAGACAGCTCTATAGCAATCAGCCCCAGCATTTT	CATSRGRQLYSNQPQHF
TRBD1	TRBJ1-1	-	TRBV7-9	TGTGCCAGCAGCTCCCAGACAGGGATGAACACTGAAGCTTTCTTT	CASSSQTGMNTEAFF
-	TRBJ1-6	-	TRBV7-6	TGTGCCAGCAGCTTCGGGGATTATAATTCACCCCTCCACTTT	CASSFGDYNSPLHF
-	TRBJ2-1	few	TRBV28	TGTGCCAGCAGTTTCGTCCGACAAGGCAATGAGCAGTTCTTC	CASSFVRQGNEQFF
-	TRBJ2-2	-	TRBV27	TGTGCCAGCACCCCTTCGACAGTACCAGGGGAGCTGTTTTTT	CASTPSTVPGELFF
-	TRBJ1-1	-	TRBV6-1	TGTGCCAGCAGTGAAGTTACAGGGAAAGCTTTCTTT	CASSEVTGKAFF
-	TRBJ2-1	-	TRBV19	TGTGCCAGTAGTATAGATAGTTCGGCTAGCGTGTCATTGGAGCAGTTCTTC	CASSIDSSASVSLEQFF
-	TRBJ2-7	-	TRBV18	TGTGCCAGCTCACCCCGCGAGCCCTACGAGCAGTACTTC	CASSPREPYEQYF
TRBD2	TRBJ2-1	-	TRBV10-1	TGCGCCAGCAGAAAAGCGGGAGGGCCCAACAATGAGCAGTTCTTC	CASRKAGGPNNEQFF
-	TRBJ2-7	-	TRBV9	TGTGCCAGCAGCGAACGGACGTATTCCTACGAGCAGTACTTC	CASSERTYSYEQYF
-	TRBJ2-3	-	TRBV5-6	TGTGCCAGCAGCCGGGAAATACAGGCAGATACGCAGTATTTT	CASSREIQADTQYF
-	TRBJ1-4	-	TRBV10-1	TGCGCCAGCAGTGAGTCGGGACACCGGTCCTCGAATGAAAAACTGTTTTTT	CASSESGHRSSNEKLFF
TRBD1	TRBJ2-7	-	TRBV23-1	TGCGCCAGCAGCAGGGACAGGTGCCAAAGTCAGTACGAGCAGTACTTC	CASSRDRCQSQYEQYF
TRBD1	TRBJ1-6	-	TRBV14	TGTGCCAGCAGCCCCCGGACAGGCATAAGGTCACCCCTCCACTTT	CASSPRTGIRSPLHF
TRBD1	TRBJ2-3	-	TRBV13	TGTGCCAGCAGGATTCAGGGGGCCTCCCCAGATACGCAGTATTTT	CASRIQGASPDTQYF
-	TRBJ1-1	-	TRBV5-1	TGCGCCAGCAGCTCAGGACAGCCCACTGAAGCTTTCTTT	CASSSGQPTEAFF
TRBD2	TRBJ2-1	once	TRBV6-1	TGTGCCAGCAGTGAACGGAGCGGGGGCTACAATGAGCAGTTCTTC	CASSERSGGYNEQFF
-	TRBJ2-1	-	TRBV5-6	TGTGCCAGCAGCTTCCCTGCGGACAATGAGCAGTTCTTC	CASSFPADNEQFF
TRBD2	TRBJ2-1	-	TRBV15	TGTGCCACCAGCATGGGGCCGAGGGCTAGCGGGAGGTACAATGAGCAGTTCTTC	CATSMGPRASGRYNEQFF
-	TRBJ1-6	-	TRBV9	TGTGCCAGCAGCGAGTGGAGGGGGGGGATCTATAATTCACCCCTCCACTTT	CASSEWRGGIYNSPLHF
-	TRBJ2-3	-	TRBV10-1	TGCGCCAGCAGTGAGTCTCGGGGATGGAAGACAGATACGCAGTATTTT	CASSESRGWKTDTQYF
-	TRBJ1-3	-	TRBV28	TGTGCCAGCAGTCCCCCGTTCGGGAGCTCTGGAAACACCATATATTTT	CASSPPFGSSGNTIYF
-	TRBJ2-7	few	TRBV6-5	TGTGCCAGCAGCATGGGGCGGGGTCAATTCGAGCAGTACTTC	CASSMGRGQFEQYF
-	TRBJ1-1	-	TRBV29-1	TGCAGCGTTGAATTGCGGCGTGAGGGTGAAGCTTTCTTT	CSVELRREGEAFF
-	TRBJ2-4	-	TRBV28	TGTGCCAGCAGTTTGGCTCGGGGGGCCAAAAACATTCAGTACTTC	CASSLARGAKNIQYF
TRBD2	TRBJ2-3	-	TRBV15	TGTGCCACCAGCCGATGGCTAGCGGGAGGGACAGATACGCAGTATTTT	CATSRWLAGGTDTQYF
-	TRBJ2-2	-	TRBV6-2/TRBV6-3	TGTGCCAGCAGTCTGACGCTACCATCGAACACCGGGGAGCTGTTTTTT	CASSLTLPSNTGELFF
-	TRBJ1-1	-	TRBV7-9	TGTGCCAGCAGCCTTGACAAGAGGATTAGTGAAGCTTTCTTT	CASSLDKRISEAFF
-	TRBJ1-5	-	TRBV2	TGTGCCTCAGGTTATGGAAGCAATCAGCCCCAGCATTTT	CASGYGSNQPQHF
TRBD2	TRBJ2-1	-	TRBV27	TGTGCCAGCAGTCTAGGAGGGACTAGCTCCGGCAATGAGCAGTTCTTC	CASSLGGTSSGNEQFF
-	TRBJ1-5	-	TRBV27	TGTGCCAGCAGTTTATATCCAGGGGCTCAGCCCCAGCATTTT	CASSLYPGAQPQHF
-	TRBJ2-7	-	TRBV21-1	TGTGCCAGCAGCAAATTGCACCTAACCCGTTACGAGCAGTACTTC	CASSKLHLTRYEQYF
-	TRBJ1-5	-	TRBV6-5	TGTGCCAGCAGCTGGACCTCCGGATATCAGCCCCAGCATTTT	CASSWTSGYQPQHF